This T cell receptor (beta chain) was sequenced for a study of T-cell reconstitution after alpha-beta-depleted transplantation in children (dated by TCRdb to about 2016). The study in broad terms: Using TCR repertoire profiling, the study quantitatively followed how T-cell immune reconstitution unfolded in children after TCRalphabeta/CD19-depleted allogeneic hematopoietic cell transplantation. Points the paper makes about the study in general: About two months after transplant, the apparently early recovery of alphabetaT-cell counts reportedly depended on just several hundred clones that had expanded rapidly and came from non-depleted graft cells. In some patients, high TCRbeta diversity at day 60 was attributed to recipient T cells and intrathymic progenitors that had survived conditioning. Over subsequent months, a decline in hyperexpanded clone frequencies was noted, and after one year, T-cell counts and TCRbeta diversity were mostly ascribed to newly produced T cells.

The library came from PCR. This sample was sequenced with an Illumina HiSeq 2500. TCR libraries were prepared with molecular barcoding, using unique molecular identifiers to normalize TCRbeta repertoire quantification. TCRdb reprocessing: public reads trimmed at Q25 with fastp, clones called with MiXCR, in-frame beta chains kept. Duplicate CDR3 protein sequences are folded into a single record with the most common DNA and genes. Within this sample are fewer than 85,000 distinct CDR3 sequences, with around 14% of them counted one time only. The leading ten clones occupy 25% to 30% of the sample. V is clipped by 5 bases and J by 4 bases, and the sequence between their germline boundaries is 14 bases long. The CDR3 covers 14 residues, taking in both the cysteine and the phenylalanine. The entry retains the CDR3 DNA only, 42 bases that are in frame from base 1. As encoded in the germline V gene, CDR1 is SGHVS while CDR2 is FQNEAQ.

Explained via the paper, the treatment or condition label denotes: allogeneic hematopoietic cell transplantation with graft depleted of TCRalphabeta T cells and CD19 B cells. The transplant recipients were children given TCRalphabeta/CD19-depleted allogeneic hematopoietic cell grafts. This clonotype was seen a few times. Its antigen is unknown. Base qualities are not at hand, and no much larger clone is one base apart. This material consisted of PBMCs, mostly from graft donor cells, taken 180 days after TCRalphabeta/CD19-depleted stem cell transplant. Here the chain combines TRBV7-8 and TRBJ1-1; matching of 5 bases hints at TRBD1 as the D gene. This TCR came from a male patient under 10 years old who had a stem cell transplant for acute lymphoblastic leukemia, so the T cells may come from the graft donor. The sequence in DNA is TGTGCCAGCAGCCCTCACACGGGACGCACTGAAGCTTTCTTT. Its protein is CASSPHTGRTEAFF.